These 10 T cell receptor beta chains share one sample of origin, sequenced in a study of CXCR3-negative and CXCR3-positive naive CD8 T cells. Study-level points and caveats: Naive cells positive for CXCR3 carried more hydrophobic TRB CDR3s than CXCR3-negative ones.

Via 5' RACE with UMI labels, TRB cDNA libraries were prepared. Using the 5' RACE reads, TCRdb records one entry per CDR3 protein without DNA. The record lists under 150,000 distinct CDR3 sequences, of which the ten most abundant hold about 0.54%. Their cognate antigens are unknown. Sequencing was carried out using naive CXCR3+ CD8+ T cells from blood. Subset indicated: CD45RO-CCR7+CD27+CD95- naive CD8+ T cells expressing CXCR3 (TNR3+). These receptors were obtained from a human donor in good health. Some clones in this sample may be carry-over from other donors' samples.

The J gene is TRBJ1-3, the V gene TRBV29-1; the TRBD1 assignment by TCRdb is unverifiable without DNA. CDR3 length equals 13 residues. Germline CDR1 SQVTM, CDR2 ANQGSEA. The CDR3 sequence: CSVEEWGENTIYF.

V gene TRBV9 combines with J gene TRBJ1-2; TCRdb selects TRBD1, and the lack of DNA leaves this call unchecked. Germline CDR1 and CDR2: SGDLS and YYNGEE. The CDR3 sequence is 15 residues long. CDR3 amino acids: CASSARAQGAYGYTF.

The chain is built from TRBV7-9 and TRBJ2-7; TCRdb selects TRBD2, and the lack of DNA leaves this call unchecked. The CDR3 extends over 15 amino acids. Germline CDR1 and CDR2: SEHNR and FQNEAQ (reference sequence). This CDR3 reads CASRSLQGLSYEQYF.

This chain's CDR3 is CSVIGLVGNEQFF. The genes are TRBV29-1 and TRBJ2-1; TCRdb calls TRBD2, which cannot be checked without DNA. Germline V gene lookup returns CDR1 SQVTM and CDR2 ANQGSEA. The CDR3 totals 13 residues.

The genes are TRBV4-1 and TRBJ2-5. The CDR3 runs to 15 residues. From germline, CDR1 is MGHRA and CDR2 YSYEKL. CDR3: CASSQEGRVGETQYF.

The chain uses TRBV29-1 and TRBJ1-1. CDR3 length: 13 residues. Germline CDR1 is SQVTM and CDR2 is ANQGSEA. The CDR3 here is CSVGARARTEAFF.

The chain couples TRBV5-6 to TRBJ2-1; TCRdb's D gene call, TRBD2, goes unchecked for lack of DNA. The CDR3 is 15 amino acids. Germline V CDR1 and CDR2: SGHDT, YYEEEE. The CDR3 spells CASSSYGTSINEQFF.

J is TRBJ1-2 and V is TRBV12-5. The CDR3 is 15 residues long. CDR1 and CDR2 from the germline V gene are LGHNT and FRNRAP. The CDR3 sequence: CASGLVSTPNYGYTF.

The chain links TRBV5-6 to TRBJ2-7. This CDR3 is built from 15 residues. The V gene's germline CDR1 is SGHDT and CDR2 YYEEEE. The CDR3: CASSLIWGDSYEQYF.

J is TRBJ2-2 and V is TRBV23-1; TCRdb calls TRBD1, which cannot be checked without DNA. TRBV23-1 is noted as an ORF with a role that remains uncertain. CDR3 size: 17 residues. CDR3 amino acids: CASSQTRQASNTGELFF.